One and the same sample provided the 14 T cell receptor beta chains below, sequenced in a study of T cells in localized non-small cell lung cancer. Generated by immunoSEQ multiplex PCR, the TCRdb table keeps only in-frame clones and is missing some. Of tens of thousands of clones listed, 80% to 85% are singletons. The sample consisted of PBMCs, taken before any cancer treatment. The receptor source for this set is a man between 40 and 70 years old with stage II lung adenocarcinoma.

This chain uses TRBV11-2 with TRBJ1-1, with 9 nucleotides matching TRBD1. The J segment lost 8 bases and the V segment lost 3 bases, leaving 4 bases of the junction unmatched. CDR1 and CDR2 (germline): SGHAT, FQNNGV. The CDR3 runs to 13 residues. The chain's CDR3 is CASSFITGGEAFF. The CDR3 DNA reads TGTGCCAGCAGCTTTATTACAGGGGGCGAAGCTTTCTTT. Combining the CDR3 with reference TRBV11-2 and TRBJ1-1 gives the whole variable domain EAGVAQSPRYKIIEKRQSVAFWCNPISGHATLYWYQQILGQGPKLLIQFQNNGVVDDSQLPKDRFSAERLKGVDSTLKIQPAKLEDSAVYLCASSFITGGEAFFGQGTRLTVV.

The chain employs TRBV5-1 and TRBJ2-5, with D maybe TRBD1 (5 bases). Germline V CDR1 and CDR2: SGHRS, YFSETQ. The CDR3 runs to 14 residues. V was pared by 4 bases and J by 1 base, with 11 bases between. The CDR3 region has the DNA TGCGCCAGCAGCAATCAGGGAAGCCAAGAGACCCAGTACTTC. Its translation: CASSNQGSQETQYF.

This sequence joins TRBV9 and TRBJ2-5; 14 bases agree with TRBD2. CDR3 size: 17 residues. The junction had 9 bases not matched to a gene; V was cut back by 3 bases and J by 5 bases. Looked up from germline, CDR1 is SGDLS and CDR2 is YYNGEE. The CDR3 DNA reads TGTGCCAGCAGCGGAGGGACTAGCGGGGGTTTAGGCGAGACCCAGTACTTC. Translation: CASSGGTSGGLGETQYF.

The J gene is TRBJ1-4, the V gene TRBV7-9; D remains ambiguous. V lost 5 bases and J lost 5, with 18 bases in between. The germline V gene encodes CDR1 SEHNR and CDR2 FQNEAQ (reference sequence). This CDR3 comprises 16 residues. The CDR3: CASSARVENANEKLFF. As DNA, the CDR3 is TGTGCCAGCAGCGCCCGTGTGGAGAACGCCAATGAAAAACTGTTTTTT. The whole variable domain, remainder taken from reference TRBV7-9 and TRBJ1-4, is DTGVSQNPRHKITKRGQNVTFRCDPISEHNRLYWYRQTLGQGPEFLTYFQNEAQLEKSRLLSDRFSAERPKGSFSTLEIQRTEQGDSAMYLCASSARVENANEKLFFGSGTQLSVL.

The chain links TRBV4-1 to TRBJ2-6; D is possibly TRBD1 (6 bases). Trimming cost V 4 bases and J 11 bases, with 18 bases left between them. CDR3 size: 15 residues. CDR1 and CDR2 from the germline V gene are MGHRA and YSYEKL. As DNA, the CDR3 is TGCGCCAGCAGCCCGCCTAGACAGGCCCGGGACGTCCTGACTTTC. Its translation: CASSPPRQARDVLTF.

This rearrangement joins TRBV30 to TRBJ2-1; D gene unclear. Per the germline V gene, CDR1 is GTSNPN and CDR2 is SVGIG (reference sequence). The CDR3 has 15 residues. Trimming pared 0 bases from V and 6 bases from J, leaving 15 bases between. The CDR3 sequence is CAWSVSLGPRNEQFF. For the CDR3, the DNA is TGTGCCTGGAGTGTATCTCTCGGCCCCCGCAATGAGCAGTTCTTC. The full variable domain, its missing parts supplied by reference TRBV30 and TRBJ2-1, is SQTIHQWPATLVQPVGSPLSLECTVEGTSNPNLYWYRQAAGRGLQLLFYSVGIGQISSEVPQNLSASRPQDRQFILSSKKLLLSDSGFYLCAWSVSLGPRNEQFFGPGTRLTVL.

The chain uses TRBV28 and TRBJ2-7, with 9 bases fitting TRBD2. The germline CDR1 and CDR2 sequences are MDHEN and SYDVKM. This CDR3 spans 14 amino acids. J was trimmed by 0 bases and V by 6 bases; bases with no gene match: 3. This chain's CDR3 is CASRVSGSSYEQYF. In DNA, the CDR3 is TGTGCCAGCAGGGTTAGCGGGAGCTCCTACGAGCAGTACTTC. Using reference TRBV28 and TRBJ2-7 for the parts outside the CDR3, the full variable domain is DVKVTQSSRYLVKRTGEKVFLECVQDMDHENMFWYRQDPGLGLRLIYFSYDVKMKEKGDIPEGYSVSREKKERFSLILESASTNQTSMYLCASRVSGSSYEQYFGPGTRLTVT.

This chain uses TRBV7-2 with TRBJ2-2; 7 bases fit TRBD2. J lost 2 bases, V lost 3 bases, and 3 bases had no gene match. This CDR3 contains 15 residues. Germline CDR1 SGHTA, CDR2 FQGNSA. The DNA of the CDR3 is TGTGCCAGCAGCTTCCGACTAGCAAACACCGGGGAGCTGTTTTTT. It yields the protein CASSFRLANTGELFF.

The chain is built from TRBV6-1 and TRBJ1-6; D gene uncertain. The V and J ends lost 2 bases and 10 bases respectively, with 12 bases between them. The CDR3 totals 14 residues. The germline V gene encodes CDR1 MNHNS and CDR2 SASEGT. This chain's CDR3 is CASSELKGESPLHF. DNA of the CDR3: TGTGCCAGCAGTGAACTCAAGGGAGAGTCACCCCTCCACTTT.

The chain carries TRBV4-1 and TRBJ1-4, with D uncertain. V lost 2 bases to trimming and J lost 0 bases, with 10 bases between them. The germline gives CDR1 MGHRA, CDR2 YSYEKL. The CDR3 runs to 16 residues. CDR3 nucleotides: TGCGCCAGCAGCCAACTTTCCCTTGCAACTAATGAAAAACTGTTTTTT. Translating it yields CASSQLSLATNEKLFF.

The CDR3, as DNA: TGTGCCAGCAGTTTGCCTCCGGGACTAGCGGGAACTGAGCAGTTCTTC. Protein sequence: CASSLPPGLAGTEQFF. The chain recombines TRBV6-6 with TRBJ2-1, with 13 bases identical to TRBD2. The V gene end was trimmed by 4 bases and the J gene end by 9 bases; junction bases not matched to a gene: 9. Germline V gene data show CDR1 as MNHNY and CDR2 as SVGAGI (reference sequence). The CDR3 is 16 residues long.

This sequence joins TRBV7-6 and TRBJ1-3; D unclear. This CDR3 has 15 amino acids. Trimming stripped 5 bases from V and 2 bases from J, with 13 bases between. CDR1 and CDR2 from the germline V gene are SGHVS and FNYEAQ. The CDR3 spells CASSPAHLTGNTIYF. The CDR3 bases are TGTGCCAGCAGCCCAGCACATCTAACTGGAAACACCATATATTTT.

The rearrangement links TRBV6-5 to TRBJ1-2; TRBD1 aligns across 9 bases. V was clipped by 7 bases and J by 5 bases; unmatched bases: 8. Germline loops: CDR1 MNHEY, CDR2 SVGAGI. The CDR3 extends over 14 amino acids. The CDR3 here is CASTRQGGGYGYTF. CDR3 bases: TGTGCCAGCACCCGACAGGGGGGTGGGTATGGCTACACCTTC.

The chain employs TRBV7-2 and TRBJ2-1; TRBD1 matches at 10 bases. The CDR3 length is 13 residues. Per germline, CDR1 SGHTA and CDR2 FQGNSA. With 7 bases clipped from V and 7 bases from J, the junction kept 4 bases outside the gene matches. The CDR3 here is CASNRQGANEQFF. CDR3 DNA: TGTGCCAGCAACCGACAGGGGGCGAATGAGCAGTTCTTC.